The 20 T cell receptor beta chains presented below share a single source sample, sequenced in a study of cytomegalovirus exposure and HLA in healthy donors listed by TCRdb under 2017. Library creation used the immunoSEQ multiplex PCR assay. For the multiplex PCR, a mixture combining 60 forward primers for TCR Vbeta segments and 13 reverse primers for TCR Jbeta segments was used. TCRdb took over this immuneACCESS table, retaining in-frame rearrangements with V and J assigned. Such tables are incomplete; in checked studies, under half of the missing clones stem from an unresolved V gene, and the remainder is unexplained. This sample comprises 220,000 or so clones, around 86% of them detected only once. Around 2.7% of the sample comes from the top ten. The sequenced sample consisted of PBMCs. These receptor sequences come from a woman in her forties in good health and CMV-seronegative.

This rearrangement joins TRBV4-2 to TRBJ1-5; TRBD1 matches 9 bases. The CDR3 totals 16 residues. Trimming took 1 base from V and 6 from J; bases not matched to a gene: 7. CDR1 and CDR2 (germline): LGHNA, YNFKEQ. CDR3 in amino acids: CASSQGLGQGGQPQHF. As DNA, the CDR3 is TGTGCCAGCAGCCAAGGGTTGGGACAGGGAGGTCAGCCCCAGCATTTT.

Here the CDR3 reads CASRGGTSVYGYTF. The CDR3 region has the DNA TGTGCCAGCCGGGGGGGGACGAGCGTCTATGGCTACACCTTC. V gene TRBV28 combines with J gene TRBJ1-2; D might be TRBD1 (5 bases). CDR1 and CDR2 (germline): MDHEN, SYDVKM. V was cut by 8 bases and J by 4 bases, with 17 bases left in between. The CDR3 loop spans 14 amino acids.

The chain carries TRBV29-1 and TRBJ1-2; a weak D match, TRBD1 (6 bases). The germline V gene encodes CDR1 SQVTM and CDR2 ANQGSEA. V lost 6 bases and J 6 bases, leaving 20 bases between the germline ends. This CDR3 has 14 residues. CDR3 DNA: TGCAGCGTAGCCCAAACAACAGGGTTCGATGGCTACACCTTC. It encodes CSVAQTTGFDGYTF.

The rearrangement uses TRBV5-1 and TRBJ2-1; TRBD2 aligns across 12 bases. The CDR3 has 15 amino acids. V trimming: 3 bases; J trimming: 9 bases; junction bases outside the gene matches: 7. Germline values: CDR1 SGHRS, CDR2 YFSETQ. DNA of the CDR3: TGCGCCAGCAGCTCTGGACTAGCGGGATCCATTGAGCAGTTCTTC. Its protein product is CASSSGLAGSIEQFF.

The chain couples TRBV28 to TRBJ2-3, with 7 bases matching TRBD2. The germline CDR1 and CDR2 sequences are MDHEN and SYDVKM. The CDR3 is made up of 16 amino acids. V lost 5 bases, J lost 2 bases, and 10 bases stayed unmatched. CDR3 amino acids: CASSPLLADNTDTQYF. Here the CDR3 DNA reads TGTGCCAGCAGTCCCCTCCTAGCGGACAACACAGATACGCAGTATTTT.

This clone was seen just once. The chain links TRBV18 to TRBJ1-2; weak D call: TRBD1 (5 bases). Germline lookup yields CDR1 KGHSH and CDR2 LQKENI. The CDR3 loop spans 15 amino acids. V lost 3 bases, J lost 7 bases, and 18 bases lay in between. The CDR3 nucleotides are TGTGCCAGCTCACCGGTCCAGGCAGGGCTTCCTGGCTACACCTTC. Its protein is CASSPVQAGLPGYTF.

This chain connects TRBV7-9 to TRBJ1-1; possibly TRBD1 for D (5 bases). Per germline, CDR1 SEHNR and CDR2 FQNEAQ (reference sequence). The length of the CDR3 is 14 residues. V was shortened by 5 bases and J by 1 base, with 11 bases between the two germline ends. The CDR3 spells CASSPLGGNTEAFF. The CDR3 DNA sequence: TGTGCCAGCAGCCCCTTGGGGGGGAACACTGAAGCTTTCTTT.

The chain's CDR3 is CASSWTTSESTDTQYF. CDR3 sequence (DNA): TGCGCCAGCAGCTGGACGACTAGCGAGAGCACAGATACGCAGTATTTT. The V and J genes are TRBV5-1 and TRBJ2-3; 8 bases fit TRBD2. The V gene end was trimmed by 3 bases and the J gene end by 0 bases; junction bases not matched to a gene: 6. The germline gives CDR1 SGHRS, CDR2 YFSETQ. This CDR3 contains 16 residues.

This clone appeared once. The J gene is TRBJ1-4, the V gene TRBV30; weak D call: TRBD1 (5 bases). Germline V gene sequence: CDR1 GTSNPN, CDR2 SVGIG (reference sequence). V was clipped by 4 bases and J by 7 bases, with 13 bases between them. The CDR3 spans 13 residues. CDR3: CAWNLGGSEKLFF. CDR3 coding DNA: TGTGCCTGGAATTTGGGGGGTAGTGAAAAACTGTTTTTT.

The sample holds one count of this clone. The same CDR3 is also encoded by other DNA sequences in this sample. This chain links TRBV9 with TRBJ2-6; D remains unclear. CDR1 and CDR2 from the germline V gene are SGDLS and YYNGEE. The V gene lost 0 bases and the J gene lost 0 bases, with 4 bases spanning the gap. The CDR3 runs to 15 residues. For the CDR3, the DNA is TGTGCCAGCAGCGTAGGTCGCTCTGGGGCCAACGTCCTGACTTTC. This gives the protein CASSVGRSGANVLTF. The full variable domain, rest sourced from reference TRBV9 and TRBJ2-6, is DSGVTQTPKHLITATGQRVTLRCSPRSGDLSVYWYQQSLDQGLQFLIQYYNGEERAKGNILERFSAQQFPDLHSELNLSSLELGDSALYFCASSVGRSGANVLTFGAGSRLTVL.

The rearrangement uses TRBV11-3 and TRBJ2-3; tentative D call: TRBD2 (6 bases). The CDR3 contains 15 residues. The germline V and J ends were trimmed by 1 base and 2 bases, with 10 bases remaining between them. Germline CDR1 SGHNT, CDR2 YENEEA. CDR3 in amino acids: CASSLGGLFTDTQYF. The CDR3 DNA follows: TGTGCCAGCAGCTTAGGGGGACTTTTCACAGATACGCAGTATTTT.

The CDR3 protein is CASRGTALNYGYTF. The CDR3 DNA sequence: TGTGCCAGCAGAGGGACAGCGCTAAACTATGGCTACACCTTC. This rearrangement joins TRBV27 to TRBJ1-2, with TRBD1 matching over 7 bases. This CDR3 region has 14 residues. V trimming: 6 bases; J trimming: 2 bases; junction bases outside the gene matches: 6. Germline CDR1 MNHEY, CDR2 SMNVEV (reference sequence).

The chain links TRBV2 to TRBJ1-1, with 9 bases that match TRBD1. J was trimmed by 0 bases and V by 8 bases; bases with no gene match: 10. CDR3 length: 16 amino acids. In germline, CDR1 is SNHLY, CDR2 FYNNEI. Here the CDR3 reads CASGWDRASLNTEAFF. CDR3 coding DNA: TGTGCCAGCGGCTGGGACAGGGCCAGTTTGAACACTGAAGCTTTCTTT.

The CDR3 protein is CASSQVWSEQFF. The CDR3 DNA sequence: TGTGCCAGCAGCCAAGTTTGGAGTGAGCAGTTCTTC. The gene calls are TRBV4-2 and TRBJ2-1; D is undetermined. Germline loops: CDR1 LGHNA, CDR2 YNFKEQ. This CDR3 has 12 amino acids. V was clipped by 1 base and J by 9 bases, with 7 bases between them.

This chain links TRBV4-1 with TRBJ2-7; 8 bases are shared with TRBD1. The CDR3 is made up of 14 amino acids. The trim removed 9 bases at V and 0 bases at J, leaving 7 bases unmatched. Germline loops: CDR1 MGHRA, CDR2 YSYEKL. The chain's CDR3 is CASARTGSSYEQYF. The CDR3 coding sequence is TGCGCCAGTGCGAGGACAGGGAGCTCCTACGAGCAGTACTTC.

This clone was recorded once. CDR3 sequence (DNA): TGTGCCAGCACGGACAGAAACTACGAGCAGTACTTC. Residues: CASTDRNYEQYF. The chain employs TRBV5-4 and TRBJ2-7, with TRBD1 as a possible D gene (6 bases). In germline, CDR1 is SGHNT, CDR2 YYREEE (reference sequence). V lost 6 bases and J 3 bases, leaving 10 bases between the germline ends. The CDR3 spans 12 residues.

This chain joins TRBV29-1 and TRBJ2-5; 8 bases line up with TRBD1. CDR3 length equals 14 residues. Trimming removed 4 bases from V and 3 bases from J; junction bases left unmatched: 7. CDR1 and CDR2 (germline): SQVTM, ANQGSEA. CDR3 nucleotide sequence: TGCAGCGTTGGCGTCAGGGGGCGCGAAGAGACCCAGTACTTC. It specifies CSVGVRGREETQYF.

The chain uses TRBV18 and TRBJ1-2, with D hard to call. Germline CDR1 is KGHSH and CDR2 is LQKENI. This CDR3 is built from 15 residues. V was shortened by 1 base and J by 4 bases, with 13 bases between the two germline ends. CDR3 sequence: CASSPLEGAIYGYTF. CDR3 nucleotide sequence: TGTGCCAGCTCACCACTGGAGGGCGCGATCTATGGCTACACCTTC.

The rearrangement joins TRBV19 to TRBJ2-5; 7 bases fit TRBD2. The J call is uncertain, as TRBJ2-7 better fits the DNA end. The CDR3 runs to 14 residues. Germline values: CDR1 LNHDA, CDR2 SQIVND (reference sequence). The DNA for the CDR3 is TGTGCCAGTAGGAGCCGGGACTATGCCTACGAGCAGTACTTC. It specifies CASRSRDYAYEQYF.

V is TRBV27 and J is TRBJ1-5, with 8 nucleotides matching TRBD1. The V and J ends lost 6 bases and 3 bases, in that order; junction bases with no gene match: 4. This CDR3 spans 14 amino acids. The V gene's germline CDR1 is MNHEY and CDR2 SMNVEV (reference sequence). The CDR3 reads CASRRQGFNQPQHF. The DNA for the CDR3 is TGTGCCAGCAGAAGACAGGGGTTCAATCAGCCCCAGCATTTT.